The 32 T cell receptor beta chains in this list originate from one sample, sequenced in a study of blood T cell repertoires in COVID-19 (dated by TCRdb to 2018 to 2020). The library came from the immunoSEQ multiplex PCR assay. Drawn from immuneACCESS, this table holds only the in-frame rearrangements with V and J called that TCRdb kept. Clones are partly lost; checked studies trace under half to an unresolved V gene and leave the rest unexplained. This sample is represented by 150,000 to 180,000 clones; approximately 78% of them were singletons. Approximately 1.8% of the sample is in the top ten clones. Source material: peripheral blood. These receptors came from an elderly man with acute or convalescent COVID-19.

The J gene is TRBJ2-2, the V gene TRBV11-3; 7 bases match TRBD1. Losses at the gene ends were 1 base for V and 3 bases for J; bases not matched to a gene: 2. This CDR3 has 15 residues. From germline, CDR1 is SGHNT and CDR2 YENEEA. The CDR3 DNA reads TGTGCCAGCAGCTTAGGACAGGGTTACACCGGGGAGCTGTTTTTT. It is translated as CASSLGQGYTGELFF.

This clone was recorded a few times. The CDR3 reads CASSSQGPLEKAFF. The CDR3 DNA is TGTGCCAGCTCATCACAGGGGCCATTAGAGAAAGCTTTCTTT. This chain connects TRBV18 to TRBJ1-1; 7 bases match TRBD1. This CDR3 comprises 14 residues. V dropped 5 bases and J dropped 9; count of bases not matched to a gene: 12. Germline loops: CDR1 KGHSH, CDR2 LQKENI.

This clone occurred once. The rearrangement uses TRBV14 and TRBJ2-6; 10 bases are a match to TRBD1. CDR1 is SGHDN and CDR2 is FVKESK in the germline V gene. The CDR3 totals 17 residues. Trimming took 5 bases from V and 0 from J; bases not matched to a gene: 4. CDR3 sequence: CASSYGTGVSGANVLTF. Written as DNA, the CDR3 is TGTGCCAGCAGCTACGGGACAGGGGTCTCTGGGGCCAACGTCCTGACTTTC.

V and J are TRBV6-5 and TRBJ1-3; D is unclear. V lost 2 bases to trimming and J lost 8 bases, with 13 bases between them. Germline CDR1 reads MNHEY; CDR2 reads SVGAGI. The CDR3 is made up of 14 amino acids. The CDR3 nucleotides are TGTGCCAGCAGTTACGGCCCCCGCTTGGACACCATATATTTT. Translating it yields CASSYGPRLDTIYF.

The chain has TRBV2 and TRBJ1-1; D possibly corresponds to TRBD1 (5 bases). The V gene's germline CDR1 is SNHLY and CDR2 FYNNEI. Trimming shortened V by 3 bases and J by 5 bases, and 10 bases separated the two germline ends. This CDR3 has 13 residues. CDR3 nucleotide sequence: TGTGCCAGCAGTGACATGAAGGGGACTGAAGCTTTCTTT. Protein: CASSDMKGTEAFF.

J is TRBJ2-1 and V is TRBV12-3 or TRBV12-4, with a weak D call TRBD2 (5 bases). This CDR3 has 11 residues. V lost 3 bases to trimming and J lost 9 bases, with 6 bases between them. In DNA form, the CDR3 reads TGTGCCAGCAGTTTTCGGGGTGAGCAGTTCTTC. This codes for CASSFRGEQFF.

V is TRBV30 and J is TRBJ2-5; 10 nucleotides align to TRBD2. Per the germline V gene, CDR1 is GTSNPN and CDR2 is SVGIG (reference sequence). With 3 bases clipped from V and 1 base from J, the junction kept 2 bases outside the gene matches. The length of the CDR3 is 14 residues. The CDR3 bases are TGTGCCTGGAGGAGGACTAGCGGCCAAGAGACCCAGTACTTC. It codes for CAWRRTSGQETQYF.

The rearrangement links TRBV2 to TRBJ1-1; perhaps TRBD1 as D (6 bases). Trimming removed 10 bases at V and 4 bases at J, with 16 bases between. This CDR3 comprises 13 residues. The V gene's germline CDR1 is SNHLY and CDR2 FYNNEI. This CDR3 is CANSKAQGTEAFF. CDR3 sequence (DNA): TGTGCCAACTCCAAAGCACAGGGCACTGAAGCTTTCTTT.

The chain uses TRBV13 and TRBJ1-2, with TRBD1 identical over 8 bases. CDR1 and CDR2 (germline): PRHDT, FYEKMQ (reference sequence). The CDR3 is 13 residues long. The ends lost 7 bases at V and 7 bases at J; junction bases unmatched: 8. The CDR3 sequence: CASTGQGAPGYTF. The CDR3 nucleotides read TGTGCCAGCACCGGGCAGGGGGCGCCTGGCTACACCTTC.

This sequence joins TRBV7-9 and TRBJ1-4; D is unclear. Germline values: CDR1 SEHNR, CDR2 FQNEAQ (reference sequence). The CDR3 runs 16 residues. V lost 1 base and J 3 bases, leaving 12 bases between the germline ends. The CDR3 region has the DNA TGTGCCAGCAGCTTAGGGCAGGCAGTGCCTAATGAAAAACTGTTTTTT. This translates into CASSLGQAVPNEKLFF.

This chain links TRBV30 with TRBJ1-2; D is unclear. The V and J ends lost 2 bases and 4 bases respectively, with 11 bases between them. The CDR3 runs 13 residues. Germline V gene lookup returns CDR1 GTSNPN and CDR2 SVGIG (reference sequence). For the CDR3, the DNA is TGTGCCTGGAGTTTCTTACAGCCCTATGGCTACACCTTC. Translation: CAWSFLQPYGYTF.

In this sample, this clone turned up once. The chain employs TRBV19 and TRBJ2-5; 11 positions match TRBD2. The CDR3 length is 17 residues. V shed 3 bases, J shed 1 base, and the junction held 7 bases outside the gene matches. The germline gives CDR1 LNHDA, CDR2 SQIVND (reference sequence). The CDR3 protein is CASSIPLAGGRQETQYF. For the CDR3, the DNA is TGTGCCAGTAGTATCCCCCTAGCGGGGGGCCGCCAAGAGACCCAGTACTTC.

The rearrangement uses TRBV6-5 and TRBJ1-6; D call uncertain. The germline V and J ends were trimmed by 2 bases and 9 bases, with 8 bases remaining between them. This CDR3 spans 13 amino acids. CDR1 and CDR2 from the germline V gene are MNHEY and SVGAGI. The CDR3 region is CASSYRQVSPLHF. CDR3 DNA sequence: TGTGCCAGCAGTTACCGGCAGGTTTCACCCCTCCACTTT.

The V call is TRBV7-8, the J call TRBJ2-7; D not certain. This CDR3 is 13 amino acids long. Germline V gives CDR1 SGHVS, CDR2 FQNEAQ. Deletions cut 2 bases from V and 6 bases from J, with 11 bases between. CDR3 sequence reads: CASSLNTAREQYV. In DNA, the CDR3 is TGTGCCAGCAGCTTAAACACAGCCCGCGAGCAGTACGTC.

The chain uses TRBV5-4 and TRBJ2-5; 8 bases are shared with TRBD1. CDR3 length: 15 amino acids. V dropped 4 bases and J dropped 2; count of bases not matched to a gene: 7. Germline CDR1 reads SGHNT; CDR2 reads YYREEE (reference sequence). As DNA, the CDR3 is TGTGCCAGCAGCCCCGACAGGGGACAGCAAGAGACCCAGTACTTC. Its protein is CASSPDRGQQETQYF.

This clone turned up a few times. The gene calls are TRBV18 and TRBJ1-5; 9 nucleotides line up with TRBD1. This CDR3 region has 16 residues. Germline assignment: CDR1 KGHSH and CDR2 LQKENI. The junction had 7 bases not matched to a gene; V was cut back by 4 bases and J by 3 bases. CDR3 DNA sequence: TGTGCCAGCTCACGGGGACAGGGTTTTGACAATCAGCCCCAGCATTTT. Amino acid sequence: CASSRGQGFDNQPQHF.

This clone showed up just once. This chain joins TRBV19 and TRBJ1-1; TRBD1 matches at 11 bases. Germline V gene lookup returns CDR1 LNHDA and CDR2 SQIVND (reference sequence). The CDR3 sequence is 14 residues long. V dropped 5 bases and J dropped 4; count of bases not matched to a gene: 3. In DNA form, the CDR3 reads TGTGCCAGTAGTCTGGACAGGGGGCTCACTGAAGCTTTCTTT. Amino acid sequence: CASSLDRGLTEAFF.

For the CDR3, the DNA is TGTGCCAGTAGTATCTCGGAACAAAACTGGAGAGAGACCCAGTACTTC. Its protein product is CASSISEQNWRETQYF. V gene TRBV19 combines with J gene TRBJ2-5; D is unresolved. Deletions cut 3 bases from V and 4 bases from J, with 18 bases between. The length of the CDR3 is 16 residues. Germline-derived CDR1 and CDR2 are LNHDA and SQIVND (reference sequence).

The chain couples TRBV18 to TRBJ1-1, with D maybe TRBD1 (6 bases). The CDR3 contains 16 residues. The V end was cut by 3 bases, the J end by 1 base, with 15 bases between. Germline CDR1 reads KGHSH; CDR2 reads LQKENI. The CDR3 region has the DNA TGTGCCAGCTCACCTAGAACACCAGGGGCGAACACTGAAGCTTTCTTT. It codes for CASSPRTPGANTEAFF.

This clone came up a few times. The chain has TRBV6-5 and TRBJ1-2, with TRBD1 matching 7 bases. With V trimmed by 2 bases and J by 4 bases, 4 bases remained unmatched. The CDR3 is 14 residues long. CDR1 is MNHEY, CDR2 SVGAGI, per germline. Here the CDR3 DNA reads TGTGCCAGCAGTTACAGGGGGCGCGGCTATGGCTACACCTTC. It translates to CASSYRGRGYGYTF.

The CDR3 DNA follows: TGTGCCTGGAGTGGACAGGACTTAACTTTCTTT. Translating it yields CAWSGQDLTFF. The chain carries TRBV30 and TRBJ1-1; D may be TRBD1 (6 bases). The CDR3 runs 11 residues. With 1 base removed from V and 12 bases from J, the gap between germline ends came to 12 bases. The germline V gene has CDR1 GTSNPN and CDR2 SVGIG (reference sequence).

This rearrangement joins TRBV5-1 to TRBJ2-5, with a tentative D call TRBD2 (5 bases). Trimming shortened V by 4 bases and J by 1 base, and 14 bases separated the two germline ends. The CDR3 is 15 residues long. Germline V gives CDR1 SGHRS, CDR2 YFSETQ. CDR3 coding DNA: TGCGCCAGCAGCCCCTGGTCTAGCTCCCAAGAGACCCAGTACTTC. Translating it yields CASSPWSSSQETQYF.

The rearrangement joins TRBV11-1 to TRBJ2-3; possibly TRBD2 for D (5 bases). The CDR3 extends over 14 amino acids. The germline gives CDR1 SGHAT, CDR2 FQDESV (reference sequence). Trimming stripped 8 bases from V and 2 bases from J, with 14 bases between. The CDR3 protein is CASGRISVTDTQYF. The CDR3, as DNA: TGTGCCAGCGGCAGGATTAGCGTCACAGATACGCAGTATTTT.

The chain employs TRBV3-1 (or the pseudogene TRBV3-2) and TRBJ2-1; 11 bases line up with TRBD2. The CDR3 length is 15 residues. Germline assignment: CDR1 LGHDT and CDR2 YNNKEL (reference sequence). The trim removed 0 bases at V and 8 bases at J, leaving 3 bases unmatched. DNA of the CDR3: TGTGCCAGCAGCCAAGACCTAGCGGGGGGCGATGAGCAGTTCTTC. Translating it yields CASSQDLAGGDEQFF.

This clone has only a few counts. This chain uses TRBV3-1 (or the pseudogene TRBV3-2) with TRBJ1-2, with D perhaps TRBD1 (5 bases). V was pared by 3 bases and J by 8 bases, with 13 bases between. Germline CDR1 is LGHDT and CDR2 is YNNKEL (reference sequence). This CDR3 comprises 13 residues. Here the CDR3 DNA reads TGTGCCAGCAGCCATGGGGGGGACGGCGGCTACACCTTC. Translation: CASSHGGDGGYTF.

The rearrangement uses TRBV7-3 and TRBJ2-4; TRBD2 might be the D (5 bases). V lost 5 bases and J 8 bases, leaving 16 bases between the germline ends. Looked up from germline, CDR1 is SGHTA and CDR2 is FQGTGA. This CDR3 is built from 14 residues. DNA for the CDR3: TGTGCCAGCAGCCATGGCGGGCAAAGCGACATTCAGTACTTC. Translation: CASSHGGQSDIQYF.

The CDR3 region is CASSPEGIDSNQPQHF. In nucleotides, the CDR3 is TGTGCCAGTAGCCCGGAGGGGATTGATAGCAATCAGCCCCAGCATTTT. The gene calls are TRBV19 and TRBJ1-5; perhaps TRBD1 as D (5 bases). The germline CDR1 and CDR2 sequences are LNHDA and SQIVND (reference sequence). The CDR3 is made up of 16 amino acids. V was pared by 6 bases and J by 0 bases, with 15 bases between. Full variable domain (outside the CDR3, taken from reference TRBV19 and TRBJ1-5): DGGITQSPKYLFRKEGQNVTLSCEQNLNHDAMYWYRQDPGQGLRLIYYSQIVNDFQKGDIAEGYSVSREKKESFPLTVTSAQKNPTAFYLCASSPEGIDSNQPQHFGDGTRLSIL.

The rearrangement uses TRBV5-1 and TRBJ2-5; D is uncertain. The V and J ends lost 1 base and 1 base respectively, with 5 bases between them. In germline, CDR1 is SGHRS, CDR2 YFSETQ. There are 13 residues in the CDR3. The CDR3 sequence is CASSLLSQETQYF. Written as DNA, the CDR3 is TGCGCCAGCAGCTTGCTCAGCCAAGAGACCCAGTACTTC.

V usage is TRBV6-5 and J usage is TRBJ1-1; D gene ambiguous. The V end lost 5 bases, the J end lost 4 bases, and 11 bases lay between the germline ends. The CDR3 is 13 residues long. Per germline, CDR1 MNHEY and CDR2 SVGAGI. This chain's CDR3 is CASSLNWATEAFF. CDR3 bases: TGTGCCAGCAGTCTAAACTGGGCCACTGAAGCTTTCTTT.

J is TRBJ1-4 and V is TRBV5-4; possible D gene TRBD1, 5 bases. The CDR3 is 14 residues long. V shed 5 bases and J shed 7 bases, with 15 bases lying between them. Germline V gene lookup returns CDR1 SGHNT and CDR2 YYREEE (reference sequence). The CDR3 spells CASSPQGWTEKLFF. The CDR3 region has the DNA TGTGCCAGCAGTCCCCAGGGTTGGACTGAAAAACTGTTTTTT.

In this sample, this clone turned up once. The chain recombines TRBV18 with TRBJ2-5, with a possible D match to TRBD1 (5 bases). Germline CDR1 is KGHSH and CDR2 is LQKENI. Trimming left V 3 bases short and J 2 bases short, with 16 bases between. The CDR3 is made up of 16 amino acids. CDR3 amino acids: CASSPSASTAQETQYF. The CDR3 DNA sequence: TGTGCCAGCTCACCTTCCGCCTCGACAGCGCAAGAGACCCAGTACTTC.

This clone appeared once. The rearrangement uses TRBV7-3 and TRBJ1-4, with 7 bases aligning to TRBD1. J was trimmed by 12 bases and V by 1 base; bases with no gene match: 5. This CDR3 region has 13 residues. Germline CDR1 SGHTA, CDR2 FQGTGA. This CDR3 is CASSLKAQGELFF. The DNA of the CDR3 is TGTGCCAGCAGCTTAAAGGCGCAGGGGGAACTGTTTTTT.